This T cell receptor (beta chain) is from a study of T cell responses to AZD1222 COVID-19 vaccine listed by TCRdb under 2021. Describing the broader study: AZD1222 recipients with second doses at about 4 weeks or about 12 weeks were pooled, because spike-specific TCR depth and breadth did not differ between schedules. A total of approximately 240 trial participants underwent TCR sequencing, of whom about 210 received two doses of AZD1222 and around 25 received two doses of the MenACWY control vaccine. Enrollment into the trials was organized by age into subgroups of 18-55, 56-69 and 70-plus years, and those subgroups contained roughly 150, 30 and 60 TCR-sequenced participants, respectively. General study outcomes and caveats: Most participants were white British and females outnumbered males, and the authors suggested that clonal diversity may have been underestimated. Conclusions about previously exposed vaccinees are limited because only a handful of AZD1222 recipients were SARS-CoV-2 seropositive at baseline. In the small 56-69-year group, the increase in depth fell short of significance, most likely because of low power. Epitopes outside the regions mutated in the B.1.351 and B.1.1.7 variants were reportedly recognized by nearly half of the unique spike-specific TCRs. Spike-specific TCR breadth and depth rose significantly after two AZD1222 doses compared with day 0 and with MenACWY recipients. Because no day 14 peak-response samples were available, repertoires were characterized only after the peak T cell response. The whole spike protein was spanned by vaccine-associated CD4 TCRs, and dominant responses were seen in regions 160-218 and 743-854.

Explained via the paper, the time point label denotes: baseline before first vaccination. Samples from vaccinated people were obtained from the UK trials COV001 and COV002, which included a single-blind randomized controlled phase 2/3 trial of AZD1222 (ChAdOx1 nCoV-19) in healthy adults. For TCRbeta chain sequencing, PBMC samples from trial participants were taken at day 0 and at day 28 after the second dose. The CDR3 regions of human TCRbeta chains were subjected to immunosequencing. As for the original processing: Repertoire TCRs were matched against a reference library of SARS-CoV-2-specific TCRs generated with the MIRA antigen-specificity platform. Breadth was defined as the fraction of unique TCRs that were SARS-CoV-2-associated. Depth was defined as the fraction of total T cells that were SARS-CoV-2-associated. Each spike-specific TCR was assigned to its reactive spike region and to a CD4 or CD8 class using the MIRA data. Log10-transformed breadth and depth values were compared by one-way ANOVA with Sidak's multiple comparisons tests. In its TCRdb copy, this immuneACCESS table keeps in-frame sequences only and misses some clones. Where compared with another copy, unresolved V genes explain less than half of these, and the others have no known cause. V and J calls and clone size are as listed in that table; D and trimming were resolved from the DNA. The sample records more than 95,000 clones, around 94% of which are singletons. Of the sample, about 3% is held by the ten largest clones.

From a lookup of the germline V gene, CDR1 and CDR2 are SGHVS and FQNEAQ. Inclusive of the bounding cysteine and phenylalanine, the CDR3 is 15 residues long. Only CDR3 DNA remains: 45 bases, in frame from the first base. From V the trimming removes 5 bases and from J it removes 5 bases, while the gene matches leave 9 bases of the junction unaccounted for. About this clone itself: What antigen it recognizes has not been identified. The input lacks base qualities; no much larger clone sits a single base away.

The V and J segments used are TRBV7-8 and TRBJ1-5; 7 nucleotides in the junction match TRBD1. This specimen consisted of peripheral blood, obtained on day 0 of AZD1222 vaccination. The TCR comes from an adult in good health. CDR3 protein: CASSLREGAHQPQHF. The DNA sequence is TGTGCCAGCAGCCTTAGAGAGGGGGCCCATCAGCCCCAGCATTTT.